These 19 T cell receptor beta chains share one sample of origin, sequenced in a study of blood T cell repertoires in COVID-19. Repertoires were generated with immunoSEQ multiplex PCR, while TCRdb's copy carries only in-frame clones and drops some. The table has approximately 440,000 clones, about 90% seen once; the top ten hold roughly 0.72%. Sequenced: PBMCs or T cells enriched from blood (not recorded which). The receptors stem from a woman under 30 who had recovered from COVID-19.

The chain recombines TRBV27 with TRBJ2-7, with D perhaps TRBD2 (7 bases). CDR1 is MNHEY, CDR2 SMNVEV, per germline (reference sequence). Between the trimmed V and J ends, which lost 2 bases and 6 bases, there was a span of 14 bases. This CDR3 has 14 residues. CDR3 sequence: CASSLNGGAAEQYF. In DNA form, the CDR3 reads TGTGCCAGCAGTTTAAATGGGGGGGCGGCCGAGCAGTACTTC.

The chain joins TRBV24-1 to TRBJ2-5; D may be TRBD1 (5 bases). This CDR3 has 14 residues. Trimming removed 9 bases from V and 2 bases from J, with 15 bases in between. Germline V gene lookup returns CDR1 KGHDR and CDR2 SFDVKD. The CDR3 here is CATPPDNEQETQYF. As DNA, the CDR3 is TGTGCCACCCCTCCGGACAATGAACAAGAGACCCAGTACTTC.

J is TRBJ2-2 and V is TRBV28; D remains ambiguous. The ends were cut back, 5 bases at V and 3 bases at J, with 10 bases in the middle. The CDR3 runs to 14 residues. CDR1 is MDHEN, CDR2 SYDVKM, per germline. Here the CDR3 reads CASSLSPDTGELFF. The DNA of the CDR3 is TGTGCCAGCAGTCTTAGCCCCGACACCGGGGAGCTGTTTTTT.

The rearrangement joins TRBV9 to TRBJ1-3; perhaps TRBD1 as D (5 bases). This CDR3 is 15 amino acids long. V lost 3 bases to trimming and J lost 0 bases, with 10 bases between them. Germline V gives CDR1 SGDLS, CDR2 YYNGEE. The CDR3, as DNA: TGTGCCAGCAGCGATGGGGCAGGCTCTGGAAACACCATATATTTT. Translation gives CASSDGAGSGNTIYF. The complete variable domain, with remaining parts taken from reference TRBV9 and TRBJ1-3, reads DSGVTQTPKHLITATGQRVTLRCSPRSGDLSVYWYQQSLDQGLQFLIQYYNGEERAKGNILERFSAQQFPDLHSELNLSSLELGDSALYFCASSDGAGSGNTIYFGEGSWLTVV.

This clone was seen a few times. This sequence joins TRBV19 and TRBJ1-2; D gene uncertain. CDR1 is LNHDA and CDR2 is SQIVND in the germline V gene (reference sequence). V was clipped by 10 bases and J by 3 bases, with 12 bases between them. The CDR3 is 12 amino acids. The CDR3: CATLGPHYGYTF. In DNA form, the CDR3 reads TGTGCCACCCTAGGTCCTCACTATGGCTACACCTTC.

This clone occurred once. This sequence joins TRBV2 and TRBJ2-5, with 9 bases matching TRBD1. J gave up 3 bases and V 7 bases, and 9 bases lay outside the gene matches. CDR1 and CDR2 from the germline V gene are SNHLY and FYNNEI. The CDR3 length is 15 residues. In nucleotides, the CDR3 is TGTGCCAGCACGCAGGACAGGGGAGAAGAAGAGACCCAGTACTTC. Translation: CASTQDRGEEETQYF.

This clone occurred once. Additional DNA sequences in this sample encode the identical CDR3. The rearrangement links TRBV2 to TRBJ1-6, with 8 positions matching TRBD1. The J segment lost 5 bases and the V segment lost 6 bases, leaving 0 bases of the junction unmatched. Germline assignment: CDR1 SNHLY and CDR2 FYNNEI. The CDR3 extends over 13 amino acids. This CDR3 is CASRDRDNSPLHF. CDR3 coding DNA: TGTGCCAGCAGGGACAGGGATAATTCACCCCTCCACTTT.

The CDR3 loop reads CASSERGSTDTQYF. DNA of the CDR3: TGTGCCAGCAGTGAAAGGGGAAGCACAGATACGCAGTATTTT. The chain is built from TRBV6-4 and TRBJ2-3; D possibly corresponds to TRBD1 (5 bases). Germline CDR1 and CDR2: MRHNA and SNTAGT. The CDR3 runs to 14 residues. V shed 3 bases and J shed 0 bases, with 7 bases lying between them.

The gene calls are TRBV9 and TRBJ2-5, with D perhaps matching TRBD1 (8 bases). This CDR3 has 16 residues. Germline CDR1 reads SGDLS; CDR2 reads YYNGEE. Trimming took off 3 bases at V and 4 bases at J, with 19 bases between the two ends. Here the CDR3 DNA reads TGTGCCAGCAGCGGCACGACAGGGGAGGGTCCAGAGACCCAGTACTTC. This gives the protein CASSGTTGEGPETQYF.

J is TRBJ1-1 and V is TRBV29-1, with 7 bases identical to TRBD1. V gave up 2 bases and J gave up 3 bases; unmatched junction bases: 6. The CDR3 runs to 14 residues. Looked up from germline, CDR1 is SQVTM and CDR2 is ANQGSEA. CDR3 sequence (DNA): TGCAGCGTTGAACTTAGGCAGGGGGACACTGAAGCTTTCTTT. It is translated as CSVELRQGDTEAFF.

The chain carries TRBV12-3 or TRBV12-4 and TRBJ1-2; D unresolved. V lost 1 base to trimming and J lost 3 bases, with 6 bases between them. This CDR3 contains 13 residues. This chain's CDR3 is CASSLGGHYGYTF. CDR3 DNA: TGTGCCAGCAGTTTAGGAGGGCACTATGGCTACACCTTC.

This clone has a handful of counts. The V gene is TRBV2, the J gene TRBJ2-1; D ambiguous. Per the germline V gene, CDR1 is SNHLY and CDR2 is FYNNEI. CDR3 length: 16 amino acids. V was pared by 3 bases and J by 8 bases, with 20 bases between. The CDR3 coding sequence is TGTGCCAGCAGTGACGAATTGGCGGCAGTCACGGATGAGCAGTTCTTC. It specifies CASSDELAAVTDEQFF.

The chain carries TRBV7-9 and TRBJ1-5; 7 nucleotides align to TRBD1. V shed 3 bases and J 4 bases; nucleotides not matched to a gene: 3. The CDR3 covers 14 residues. Germline CDR1 and CDR2: SEHNR and FQNEAQ (reference sequence). CDR3 in amino acids: CASSFGRGNQPQHF. CDR3 DNA: TGTGCCAGCAGCTTCGGCAGGGGGAATCAGCCCCAGCATTTT.

The genes are TRBV2 and TRBJ1-2; no clear D. The CDR3 extends over 13 amino acids. Trimming cost V 1 base and J 5 bases, with 8 bases left between them. Germline CDR1 reads SNHLY; CDR2 reads FYNNEI. The CDR3 loop reads CASSEGQFYGYTF. DNA for the CDR3: TGTGCCAGCAGTGAAGGGCAGTTTTATGGCTACACCTTC.

In this sample, this clone turned up once. The chain couples TRBV6-5 to TRBJ2-1; TRBD2 matches 10 bases. Germline CDR1 reads MNHEY; CDR2 reads SVGAGI. The CDR3 loop spans 15 amino acids. With 5 bases clipped from V and 4 bases from J, the junction kept 5 bases outside the gene matches. CDR3 region: CASSTRTSGYNEQFF. CDR3 coding DNA: TGTGCCAGCAGTACTAGGACTAGCGGATACAATGAGCAGTTCTTC.

The chain combines TRBV6-5 with TRBJ2-7, with D possibly TRBD1 on 5 matching bases. This CDR3 is built from 13 residues. The germline V gene encodes CDR1 MNHEY and CDR2 SVGAGI. Trimming stripped 9 bases from V and 4 bases from J, with 16 bases between. The CDR3 sequence: CARLTAPDYEQYF. The CDR3 DNA is TGTGCCAGGTTGACAGCTCCCGATTACGAGCAGTACTTC.

The chain employs TRBV5-4 and TRBJ2-1; 12 bases fit TRBD2. The V segment lost 5 bases and the J segment 7 bases; nucleotides outside the gene matches: 4. This CDR3 region has 14 residues. The germline CDR1 and CDR2 sequences are SGHNT and YYREEE (reference sequence). The CDR3 region has the DNA TGTGCCAGCAGATCTAGCGGGGGGGCGAATGAGCAGTTCTTC. This codes for CASRSSGGANEQFF. The variable domain in full, with the rest retrieved from reference TRBV5-4 and TRBJ2-1, is ETGVTQSPTHLIKTRGQQVTLRCSSQSGHNTVSWYQQALGQGPQFIFQYYREEENGRGNFPPRFSGLQFPNYSSELNVNALELDDSALYLCASRSSGGANEQFFGPGTRLTVL.

The chain links TRBV28 to TRBJ1-4; 7 bases fit TRBD1. Trimming cost V 6 bases and J 8 bases; bases outside gene matches: 12. The CDR3 extends over 15 amino acids. The germline V gene encodes CDR1 MDHEN and CDR2 SYDVKM. The CDR3 here is CASSPVGTEEEKLFF. The CDR3 nucleotides are TGTGCCAGCAGCCCCGTTGGGACAGAAGAGGAAAAACTGTTTTTT. Full variable domain (rest looked up from reference TRBV28 and TRBJ1-4): DVKVTQSSRYLVKRTGEKVFLECVQDMDHENMFWYRQDPGLGLRLIYFSYDVKMKEKGDIPEGYSVSREKKERFSLILESASTNQTSMYLCASSPVGTEEEKLFFGSGTQLSVL.

Concerning this clone: The same CDR3 is also encoded by other DNA sequences in this sample. The chain combines TRBV28 with TRBJ1-5; 8 nucleotides align to TRBD1. Per germline, CDR1 MDHEN and CDR2 SYDVKM. The CDR3 has 14 amino acids. V was clipped by 5 bases and J by 2 bases; unmatched bases: 2. CDR3 residues: CASSPDRGNQPQHF. The CDR3 coding sequence is TGTGCCAGCAGTCCGGACAGGGGCAATCAGCCCCAGCATTTT. The full variable domain, completed using reference TRBV28 and TRBJ1-5, is DVKVTQSSRYLVKRTGEKVFLECVQDMDHENMFWYRQDPGLGLRLIYFSYDVKMKEKGDIPEGYSVSREKKERFSLILESASTNQTSMYLCASSPDRGNQPQHFGDGTRLSIL.